What follows describes a single TCR beta chain. Sequencing used immunoSEQ multiplex PCR; TCRdb keeps in-frame clones, though not all of them. The repertoire holds about 480,000 clones, roughly 90% seen once, with 1.5% to 2% in the top ten. This entry is derived from a study of blood T cell repertoires in COVID-19. Study summary: T cells, B-cell-depleted T cells, or PBMCs provided the cDNA or gDNA that served as material.

Participant age was roughly 18 to 100 years, and participants resided in 20 to 30 US areas. Participants had their cohort set by participant-reported clinical history. Recovery among Cohort 3 donors was established by two negative PCRs, clearance, or symptom resolution. The CDR3 sequence is 14 residues long. Germline values: CDR1 MNHNY, CDR2 SVGAGI (reference sequence). J gave up 4 bases and V 5 bases, and 5 bases lay outside the gene matches. Sequenced input: PBMCs or T cells enriched from blood (not recorded which). The V call is TRBV6-6, the J call TRBJ2-5, with TRBD2 identical over 9 bases. This TCR was recovered from a woman aged 40 to 50 who had recovered from COVID-19. Here the CDR3 reads CASSQRGGGETQYF. DNA of the CDR3: TGTGCCAGCAGTCAACGCGGGGGGGGAGAGACCCAGTACTTC.